This entry describes one TCR beta chain. Its antigen is undetermined. As processed by the authors: Sampled TCR counts reached a median of around 100,000 per sample, with values ranging from 23,224 to 690,600. From the RACE reads, TCRdb called clonotypes with MiXCR, one entry per CDR3 protein. TCRdb's processing, not the authors' own work, is the source of the V and J calls. The sample holds fewer than 150,000 distinct CDR3 sequences, roughly 15% seen once. The time point: patch test 1, 2 weeks after DPC sensitization. Regarding treatment: therapeutic diphenylcyclopropenone sensitization with weekly scalp DPC. This record belongs to a study of human T cells and chemical hapten exposure. Background on the study: Chiefly female patients presented with alopecia areata, totalis or universalis. Study-wide points: DPC sensitization did not alter TCRs above 1 in 1000 frequency.

V dropped 3 bases and J dropped 6 bases, with 11 bases sitting between them. CDR1 and CDR2 from the germline V gene are SGHAT and FQNNGV. This CDR3 is 14 amino acids long. This specimen was whole blood, taken in connection with sensitization to the hapten diphenylcyclopropenone (DPC). V is TRBV11-2 and J is TRBJ2-2; D remains unclear. This clonotype was obtained from a man in his late teens or twenties with alopecia areata. Some clones in this sample may be carry-over from other donors' samples. The CDR3 DNA follows: TGTGCCAGCAGCTTGGATTACAACTCCGGGGAGCTGTTTTTT. Translating gives CASSLDYNSGELFF.